Each of the 15 T cell receptor beta chains below was sequenced from the same sample in a study of blood T cell repertoires in COVID-19. Libraries were prepared by immunoSEQ multiplex PCR; TCRdb keeps only in-frame clonotypes and omits some of them. The data hold tens of thousands of clones, with 81% observed a single time. Sequencing was performed on peripheral blood. Every receptor here comes from a man between 65 and 85 years old with COVID-19, enrolled during active disease.

The chain joins TRBV19 to TRBJ1-5; 8 bases agree with TRBD1. Losses at the gene ends were 1 base for V and 11 bases for J; bases not matched to a gene: 4. CDR1 and CDR2 (germline): LNHDA, SQIVND (reference sequence). CDR3 length: 13 amino acids. The DNA for the CDR3 is TGTGCCAGTAGTATAGTAGAACAGGGGGCCCAGCATTTT. The encoded protein is CASSIVEQGAQHF.

The table lists this clone with a few counts. The rearrangement joins TRBV7-9 to TRBJ1-1; tentative D call: TRBD1 (5 bases). Germline V lookup: CDR1 SEHNR, CDR2 FQNEAQ (reference sequence). CDR3 size: 13 residues. Between the trimmed V and J ends, which lost 4 bases and 4 bases, there was a span of 10 bases. The CDR3 region is CASSYRGGTEAFF. The DNA of the CDR3 is TGTGCCAGCAGCTACCGGGGGGGCACTGAAGCTTTCTTT.

The V call is TRBV30, the J call TRBJ1-2; D remains unclear. Germline loops: CDR1 GTSNPN, CDR2 SVGIG (reference sequence). The ends were cut back, 1 base at V and 3 bases at J, with 3 bases in the middle. The CDR3 loop spans 11 amino acids. The CDR3 reads CAWSAYYGYTF. Here the CDR3 DNA reads TGTGCCTGGAGTGCCTACTATGGCTACACCTTC.

The chain carries TRBV6-5 and TRBJ1-6; 12 bases match TRBD1. Germline CDR1 and CDR2: MNHEY and SVGAGI. Trimming took 6 bases from V and 12 from J; bases not matched to a gene: 6. The length of the CDR3 is 14 residues. Written as DNA, the CDR3 is TGTGCCAGCAGCGGGGACAGGGGGCTGGGACCCCTCCACTTT. This codes for CASSGDRGLGPLHF.

Written as DNA, the CDR3 is TGTGCCAGCAGCCACAGGGGCGCCGGCAACTATGGCTACACCTTC. Its translation is CASSHRGAGNYGYTF. The chain is built from TRBV9 and TRBJ1-2; TRBD1 matches at 7 bases. V shed 4 bases and J 2 bases; nucleotides not matched to a gene: 8. Germline V lookup: CDR1 SGDLS, CDR2 YYNGEE. CDR3 length equals 15 residues. Variable domain in full (rest from reference TRBV9 and TRBJ1-2): DSGVTQTPKHLITATGQRVTLRCSPRSGDLSVYWYQQSLDQGLQFLIQYYNGEERAKGNILERFSAQQFPDLHSELNLSSLELGDSALYFCASSHRGAGNYGYTFGSGTRLTVV.

This chain uses TRBV30 with TRBJ1-2, with 9 bases lining up with TRBD1. This CDR3 has 12 amino acids. Germline assignment: CDR1 GTSNPN and CDR2 SVGIG (reference sequence). V shed 2 bases and J 8 bases; nucleotides not matched to a gene: 3. The CDR3: CAWSPGQGGYTF. For the CDR3, the DNA is TGTGCCTGGAGTCCAGGACAGGGGGGCTACACCTTC.

There are a few counts of this clone. This chain uses TRBV19 with TRBJ1-2, with TRBD1 as a possible D gene (5 bases). Germline values: CDR1 LNHDA, CDR2 SQIVND (reference sequence). This CDR3 comprises 17 residues. Trimming removed 5 bases at V and 0 bases at J, with 19 bases between. The CDR3 protein is CASSPTRWGLANYGYTF. CDR3 in DNA: TGTGCCAGTAGTCCAACGCGGTGGGGCTTAGCTAACTATGGCTACACCTTC.

The chain combines TRBV7-8 with TRBJ1-4; TRBD1 aligns across 9 bases. Per germline, CDR1 SGHVS and CDR2 FQNEAQ. V dropped 2 bases and J dropped 4; count of bases not matched to a gene: 5. There are 16 residues in the CDR3. The CDR3 is CASSLSGTGSNEKLFF. Here the CDR3 DNA reads TGTGCCAGCAGCTTATCGGGGACAGGGAGTAATGAAAAACTGTTTTTT.

This chain connects TRBV6-6 to TRBJ1-3; 8 positions match TRBD1. The CDR3 sequence is 15 residues long. V shed 7 bases, J shed 4 bases, and the junction held 9 bases outside the gene matches. CDR1 is MNHNY and CDR2 is SVGAGI in the germline V gene (reference sequence). CDR3 sequence: CASTRTGGFGNTIYF. The CDR3 nucleotides are TGTGCCAGCACGCGAACAGGGGGTTTCGGAAACACCATATATTTT.

The sample holds a few counts of this clone. The chain couples TRBV19 to TRBJ2-7; D might be TRBD2 (6 bases). This CDR3 has 16 residues. Germline CDR1 and CDR2: LNHDA and SQIVND (reference sequence). V was shortened by 6 bases and J by 3 bases, with 21 bases between the two germline ends. The CDR3: CASSPGRGLLNYEQYF. DNA for the CDR3: TGTGCCAGTAGCCCCGGTAGGGGACTGCTAAACTACGAGCAGTACTTC.

The rearrangement uses TRBV7-2 and TRBJ2-1; 10 nucleotides agree with TRBD2. The CDR3 is made up of 17 amino acids. Looked up from germline, CDR1 is SGHTA and CDR2 is FQGNSA. The trim removed 4 bases at V and 0 bases at J, leaving 6 bases unmatched. CDR3 DNA: TGTGCCAGCAGCTCCAGACTAGCGGGCGACTCCTACAATGAGCAGTTCTTC. Residues: CASSSRLAGDSYNEQFF.

This rearrangement joins TRBV28 to TRBJ1-1; the D is unclear. This CDR3 has 15 amino acids. Germline V gene data show CDR1 as MDHEN and CDR2 as SYDVKM. V was cut by 7 bases and J by 2 bases, with 17 bases left in between. CDR3 bases: TGTGCCAGCACCCTTTTGGCCTCTGTTAACACTGAAGCTTTCTTT. The encoded protein is CASTLLASVNTEAFF.

The rearrangement joins TRBV3-1 (or the pseudogene TRBV3-2) to TRBJ2-3; the D gene is possibly TRBD2 (5 bases). CDR1 is LGHDT, CDR2 YNNKEL, per germline (reference sequence). The CDR3 covers 19 residues. V lost 4 bases to trimming and J lost 5 bases, with 28 bases between them. CDR3 coding DNA: TGTGCCAGCAGCCGTAAAAACCAATGGAGCGGTGCCCTAGAAGATACGCAGTATTTT. Residues: CASSRKNQWSGALEDTQYF.

The gene calls are TRBV7-2 and TRBJ1-3; D may be TRBD1 (5 bases). V was trimmed by 4 bases and J by 3 bases, leaving 10 bases between them. This CDR3 has 14 amino acids. CDR1 SGHTA and CDR2 FQGNSA come from the germline V gene. The CDR3 region is CASSYQGDGNTIYF. The CDR3, as DNA: TGTGCCAGCAGCTACCAGGGTGATGGAAACACCATATATTTT.

The chain links TRBV7-9 to TRBJ2-3, with 7 bases fitting TRBD2. The germline gives CDR1 SEHNR, CDR2 FQNEAQ (reference sequence). After removal of 5 bases from V and 3 bases from J, the junction contained 8 bases not matched to a gene. This CDR3 is built from 15 residues. The CDR3, as DNA: TGTGCCAGCAGCCCCGGAGCGGGACTAACAGATACGCAGTATTTT. Protein: CASSPGAGLTDTQYF.